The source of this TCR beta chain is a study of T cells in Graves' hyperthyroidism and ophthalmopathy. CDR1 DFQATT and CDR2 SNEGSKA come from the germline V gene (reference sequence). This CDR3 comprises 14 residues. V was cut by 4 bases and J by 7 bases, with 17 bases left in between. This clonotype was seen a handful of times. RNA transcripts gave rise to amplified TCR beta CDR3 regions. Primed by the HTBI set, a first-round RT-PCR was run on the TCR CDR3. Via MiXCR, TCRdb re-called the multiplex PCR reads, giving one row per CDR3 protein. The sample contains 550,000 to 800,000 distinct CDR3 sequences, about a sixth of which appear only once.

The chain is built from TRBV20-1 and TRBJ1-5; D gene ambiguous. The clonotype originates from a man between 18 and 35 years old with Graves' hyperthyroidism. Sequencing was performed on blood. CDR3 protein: CSATKGGPRQPQHF. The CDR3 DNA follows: TGCAGTGCTACGAAGGGAGGCCCCAGGCAGCCCCAGCATTTT.